This is a list of T cell receptor beta chains from one sample in a study of T cells in Graves' hyperthyroidism and ophthalmopathy. MiXCR was run by TCRdb on the multiplex PCR reads, yielding one entry per CDR3 protein. The repertoire consists of under 600,000 distinct CDR3 sequences, with 16% occurring once and the leading ten covering less than 3.5%. The material sequenced was blood. The receptors derive from a woman between 35 and 50 years old with Graves' ophthalmopathy. The CDR3 runs from the conserved cysteine through the conserved F or W. Each record gives: D gene, J gene, clone size, V gene, CDR3 protein, CDR3 DNA. The D gene is left open where the match is weak. Size is omitted from some rows. Given values are once, few, many or a class for expanded clones.

d_gene: NA
j_gene: TRBJ1-1
abundance: many
v_gene: TRBV11-1
CDR3aa: CASSLDSFNTEAFF
CDR3nt: TGTGCCAGCAGCTTGGACAGTTTTAACACTGAAGCTTTCTTT

d_gene: NA
j_gene: TRBJ1-3
abundance: many
v_gene: TRBV3-1
CDR3aa: CASSQVGNTIYF
CDR3nt: TGTGCCAGCAGTCAAGTCGGGAACACCATATATTTT

d_gene: NA
j_gene: TRBJ2-5
abundance: NA
v_gene: TRBV24-1
CDR3aa: CATSDGLQETQYF
CDR3nt: TGTGCCACCAGTGATGGCCTCCAAGAGACCCAGTACTTC

d_gene: NA
j_gene: TRBJ2-2
abundance: NA
v_gene: TRBV20-1
CDR3aa: CSANRANTGELFF
CDR3nt: TGCAGTGCTAACAGGGCGAACACCGGGGAGCTGTTTTTT

d_gene: TRBD1
j_gene: TRBJ2-7
abundance: NA
v_gene: TRBV7-6
CDR3aa: CASSLAPQGAYEQYF
CDR3nt: TGTGCCAGCAGCTTAGCCCCACAGGGGGCCTACGAGCAGTACTTC

d_gene: NA
j_gene: TRBJ2-3
abundance: many
v_gene: TRBV11-2
CDR3aa: CASSLDRGNTQYF
CDR3nt: TGTGCCAGCAGCTTAGATAGGGGAAATACGCAGTATTTT

d_gene: NA
j_gene: TRBJ1-4
abundance: few
v_gene: TRBV7-9
CDR3aa: CASSLEGTNNEKLFF
CDR3nt: TGTGCCAGCAGCTTAGAAGGGACTAATAATGAAAAACTGTTTTTT

d_gene: NA
j_gene: TRBJ1-1
abundance: many
v_gene: TRBV7-3
CDR3aa: CASSLLGGRSTEAFF
CDR3nt: TGTGCCAGCAGCTTACTAGGGGGTAGGAGCACTGAAGCTTTCTTT

d_gene: TRBD1
j_gene: TRBJ2-2
abundance: few
v_gene: TRBV28
CDR3aa: CASSLSGRGFGTGELFF
CDR3nt: TGTGCCAGCAGTTTAAGCGGCAGGGGGTTTGGCACCGGGGAGCTGTTTTTT

d_gene: TRBD1
j_gene: TRBJ1-3
abundance: few
v_gene: TRBV7-8
CDR3aa: CASSSATQGVSGNTIYF
CDR3nt: TGTGCCAGCAGCAGCGCGACGCAGGGGGTCTCTGGAAACACCATATATTTT

d_gene: NA
j_gene: TRBJ1-1
abundance: many
v_gene: TRBV6-1
CDR3aa: CASSRRDTSEAFF
CDR3nt: TGTGCCAGCAGTCGCCGGGACACCTCCGAAGCTTTCTTT

d_gene: NA
j_gene: TRBJ2-1
abundance: few
v_gene: TRBV6-1
CDR3aa: CASSYDQATLVEQFF
CDR3nt: TGTGCCAGCAGTTACGATCAGGCTACGCTCGTGGAGCAGTTCTTC

d_gene: TRBD1
j_gene: TRBJ2-7
abundance: many
v_gene: TRBV5-1
CDR3aa: CASSLAPGQGPNYEQYF
CDR3nt: TGCGCCAGCAGCTTGGCCCCGGGACAGGGCCCCAACTACGAGCAGTACTTC

d_gene: TRBD1
j_gene: TRBJ2-2
abundance: NA
v_gene: TRBV7-3
CDR3aa: CASSLQTGLGTGELFF
CDR3nt: TGTGCCAGCAGCCTACAGACAGGGTTGGGCACCGGGGAGCTGTTTTTT

d_gene: NA
j_gene: TRBJ2-1
abundance: NA
v_gene: TRBV6-6
CDR3aa: CASSYRGFNEQFF
CDR3nt: TGTGCCAGCAGTTACCGCGGGTTCAATGAGCAGTTCTTC

d_gene: TRBD1
j_gene: TRBJ2-6
abundance: NA
v_gene: TRBV12-3/TRBV12-4
CDR3aa: CASSKDRGRAGANVLTF
CDR3nt: TGTGCCAGCAGTAAAGACAGGGGGAGAGCTGGGGCCAACGTCCTGACTTTC

d_gene: NA
j_gene: TRBJ1-5
abundance: NA
v_gene: TRBV20-1
CDR3aa: CSAIPGESVSYSNQPQHF
CDR3nt: TGCAGTGCTATTCCAGGGGAGTCCGTAAGTTATAGCAATCAGCCCCAGCATTTT

d_gene: NA
j_gene: TRBJ1-2
abundance: many
v_gene: TRBV27
CDR3aa: CASALWGSSNYGYTF
CDR3nt: TGTGCCAGCGCCCTTTGGGGGTCGTCTAACTATGGCTACACCTTC

d_gene: TRBD1
j_gene: TRBJ1-6
abundance: few
v_gene: TRBV7-8
CDR3aa: CASSVRQGENSPLHF
CDR3nt: TGTGCCAGCAGTGTGCGACAGGGGGAGAATTCACCCCTCCACTTT

d_gene: TRBD1
j_gene: TRBJ2-3
abundance: many
v_gene: TRBV28
CDR3aa: CASSGGQGLDTQYF
CDR3nt: TGTGCCAGCAGTGGGGGACAGGGGCTCGATACGCAGTATTTT

d_gene: NA
j_gene: TRBJ1-6
abundance: NA
v_gene: TRBV12-3/TRBV12-4
CDR3aa: CASSEGRLGDSPLHF
CDR3nt: TGTGCCAGCAGCGAGGGACGACTCGGGGATTCACCCCTCCACTTT

d_gene: TRBD1
j_gene: TRBJ1-1
abundance: many
v_gene: TRBV11-1
CDR3aa: CASSTQGAWTEAFF
CDR3nt: TGTGCCAGCAGCACCCAGGGGGCCTGGACTGAAGCTTTCTTT

d_gene: TRBD1
j_gene: TRBJ2-2
abundance: few
v_gene: TRBV29-1
CDR3aa: CSVAGQAGELFF
CDR3nt: TGCAGCGTTGCTGGACAGGCCGGGGAGCTGTTTTTT

d_gene: NA
j_gene: TRBJ1-5
abundance: few
v_gene: TRBV13
CDR3aa: CASSTRTDSNQPQHF
CDR3nt: TGTGCCAGCAGCACACGGACGGATAGCAATCAGCCCCAGCATTTT

d_gene: TRBD1
j_gene: TRBJ1-1
abundance: many
v_gene: TRBV6-2/TRBV6-3
CDR3aa: CASTPGGQGGNLRGTEAFF
CDR3nt: TGTGCCAGCACTCCAGGGGGACAGGGAGGAAATCTGAGGGGGACTGAAGCTTTCTTT

d_gene: TRBD2
j_gene: TRBJ2-7
abundance: NA
v_gene: TRBV27
CDR3aa: CASKRSAGVSYEQYF
CDR3nt: TGTGCCAGCAAGCGAAGCGCGGGAGTCTCCTACGAGCAGTACTTC

d_gene: NA
j_gene: TRBJ2-7
abundance: few
v_gene: TRBV29-1
CDR3aa: CSATDVSYEQYF
CDR3nt: TGCAGCGCTACCGACGTATCCTACGAGCAGTACTTC

d_gene: NA
j_gene: TRBJ2-2
abundance: many
v_gene: TRBV4-1
CDR3aa: CASSFPFGELFF
CDR3nt: TGCGCCAGCAGCTTCCCGTTCGGGGAGCTGTTTTTT

d_gene: NA
j_gene: TRBJ1-2
abundance: few
v_gene: TRBV4-1
CDR3aa: CASSQVQGGDYGYTF
CDR3nt: TGCGCCAGCAGCCAAGTACAGGGAGGCGACTATGGCTACACCTTC

d_gene: TRBD2
j_gene: TRBJ2-1
abundance: NA
v_gene: TRBV7-7
CDR3aa: CASSPSSGGAGNEQFF
CDR3nt: TGTGCTAGCAGCCCCTCTAGCGGGGGGGCGGGGAATGAGCAGTTCTTC

d_gene: TRBD2
j_gene: TRBJ2-7
abundance: NA
v_gene: TRBV20-1
CDR3aa: CSARDNPGLAGSEQYF
CDR3nt: TGCAGTGCTAGAGATAATCCTGGACTAGCGGGAAGCGAGCAGTACTTC

d_gene: NA
j_gene: TRBJ1-2
abundance: NA
v_gene: TRBV29-1
CDR3aa: CSVEGDTIYGYTF
CDR3nt: TGCAGCGTTGAGGGTGACACTATCTATGGCTACACCTTC

d_gene: NA
j_gene: TRBJ2-7
abundance: many
v_gene: TRBV7-2
CDR3aa: CASSPRRGYEQYF
CDR3nt: TGTGCCAGCAGTCCCCGAAGGGGCTACGAGCAGTACTTC